This TCR beta chain emerged from a study of blood T cells in healthy people across ages. General study findings and limits: PBMCs left unsorted prevented a conclusive naive versus antigen-experienced comparison.

Concerning this clonotype itself: What it binds is not known.

A second about 7 to 12 cycle PCR used barcoded and J-beta primers. Each cDNA molecule received a tag from a template-switch adaptor that had 12 random nucleotides. MiXCR, run by TCRdb on the 5' RACE reads, gives a single entry per CDR3 protein. Among a few hundred thousand distinct CDR3 sequences, roughly 27% were seen once, and the ten largest hold about 30%. This CDR3 region has 15 residues. The V gene's germline CDR1 is SQVTM and CDR2 ANQGSEA. The V segment lost 2 bases and the J segment 8 bases; nucleotides outside the gene matches: 8. Each of the donors had roughly 9.4 milliliters of peripheral blood drawn into EDTA-treated Vacutainer tubes.

Sequenced input: blood. This clonotype was sampled from a woman aged 70 to 79 in good health. This rearrangement joins TRBV29-1 to TRBJ2-1; 11 positions match TRBD2. CDR3 nucleotides: TGCAGCGTTGAAAAGATAGCGGGAGGGCCTGATGAGCAGTTCTTC. Translation: CSVEKIAGGPDEQFF.